The present TCR beta chain was sequenced within a study of circulating and synovial CD4+ cells in juvenile arthritis (dated by TCRdb to between 2012 and 2015). For context, the study as a whole: Within each patient, the TCRbeta CDR3 repertoires of synovial CD4 T cells, bulk blood CD4 T cells and circulating HLA-DR+ CD4 T cells were compared. The goal of repertoire sequencing was to confirm that a circulating synovial-like CD4 T cell subset was enriched in synovial clonotypes.

Results the study describes overall, beyond this receptor: Overlap with synovium increased with sequencing depth, so measured shared-clonotype fractions likely underestimated the full repertoire overlap. Because CPL samples and bulk blood CD4 samples differed in T cell genome counts by at least an order of magnitude, sample-size effects were addressed. Compared with bulk blood CD4 repertoires, both the synovial and the circulating pathogenic-like lymphocyte repertoires were less diverse, and some CPL samples were as oligoclonal as synovium. Traditional Vbeta family usage analysis did not detect the difference between circulating pathogenic-like lymphocytes and bulk blood T cells. Circulating pathogenic-like lymphocytes clustered with synovial T cells and shared a substantially higher fraction of CDR3 sequences with synovium than bulk blood.

The sequenced samples were obtained from patients with active juvenile idiopathic arthritis. Cells were sorted immediately after thawing, with dead cells excluded using Live/Dead Fixable Near-IR Stain. V lost 0 bases and J lost 2 bases; the stretch between them is 7 bases long. Inclusive of the bounding cysteine and phenylalanine, the CDR3 is 14 residues long. The sequence is cut down to CDR3 DNA, 42 bases in frame from base 1. The germline V gene specifies SGDLS as CDR1 and YYNGEE as CDR2. Regarding this clone: This receptor's antigen is unknown. No base quality values were provided; no much bigger clone lies one nucleotide off.

Library preparation employed the immunoSEQ multiplex PCR assay. An external provider performed TCRbeta CDR3 sequencing as a commercial service. Regarding the original processing steps: The analyses relied on productive nucleotide sequences along with amino acid sequences obtained through in silico translation. To equalise sample size, diversity was assessed as Renyi entropy across alpha values by taking the median of 200 repeated subsamples. The distance between each pair of repertoires was calculated as one minus the Chao-modified Jaccard index, which corrects for under-sampling, and this distance was used for clustering. Frequency-weighted overlap with synovial clonotypes was calculated over 200 sample sizes with 200 draws without replacement at each size, and the overlap was reported at the size of the smaller sample. TCRdb provides this immuneACCESS table in a form limited to in-frame rearrangements. Some clones are lacking; in checked studies, under half of them reflect an unresolved V gene, and why the rest are absent is not known. V and J calls and clone size are those listed in that table; D and trimming were worked out from the DNA. In all, the sample holds some 15,000 clones, and roughly 89% of those were seen once. Less than 0.95% of the sample belongs to the ten largest clones.

Sequenced input: CD4+ T cells from blood. The chain is encoded by TRBV9 joined to TRBJ2-3; TRBD2 is a possible D gene, resting on 5 matching bases. The source of this sequence is a human donor with juvenile idiopathic arthritis. The sequence in DNA is TGTGCCAGCAGCGTAGCACGGGACACAGATACGCAGTATTTT. Translated, it gives CASSVARDTDTQYF.